This passage covers 18 T cell receptor beta chains from one sample sequenced in a study of blood T cell repertoires in COVID-19. Produced via immunoSEQ multiplex PCR; TCRdb's table is partial and in-frame only. Here the sample spans some 230,000 clones, approximately 80% being singletons. What was sequenced was PBMCs or T cells enriched from blood (not recorded which). These receptors were obtained from a woman in her 40s with acute COVID-19.

This chain uses TRBV20-1 with TRBJ2-7; TRBD2 might be the D (6 bases). V lost 3 bases, J lost 4 bases, and 13 bases lay in between. CDR1 DFQATT and CDR2 SNEGSKA come from the germline V gene (reference sequence). The CDR3 is 13 amino acids. CDR3 bases: TGCAGTGCTAGTCAAGACGGGGGTTACGAGCAGTACTTC. This encodes CSASQDGGYEQYF.

The chain links TRBV23-1 to TRBJ2-1, with 9 bases aligning to TRBD1. TRBV23-1 is placed among ORFs of uncertain function. V trimming: 7 bases; J trimming: 5 bases; junction bases outside the gene matches: 12. The CDR3 is made up of 16 amino acids. The CDR3, as DNA: TGCGCCAGCACGGACCGGGGACAGGGAGGCCACAATGAGCAGTTCTTC. It codes for CASTDRGQGGHNEQFF.

V and J are TRBV18 and TRBJ2-5; D is possibly TRBD2 (5 bases). Germline V gene sequence: CDR1 KGHSH, CDR2 LQKENI. Deletions cut 3 bases from V and 1 base from J, with 12 bases between. The CDR3 consists of 15 residues. CDR3 nucleotides: TGTGCCAGCTCACCCCCGGGAACAGTCCAAGAGACCCAGTACTTC. Translated, it gives CASSPPGTVQETQYF.

The CDR3 is CASSHPTRTGGGYTF. The DNA of the CDR3 is TGCGCCAGCAGCCATCCGACGAGGACAGGGGGTGGCTACACCTTC. The chain is built from TRBV4-1 and TRBJ1-2; 10 bases are shared with TRBD1. CDR3 length: 15 residues. V trimming: 3 bases; J trimming: 7 bases; junction bases outside the gene matches: 8. Germline V lookup: CDR1 MGHRA, CDR2 YSYEKL.

This clone appeared a single time. V and J are TRBV30 and TRBJ2-1, with TRBD1 matching over 8 bases. J lost 16 bases, V lost 0 bases, and 11 bases had no gene match. Germline V gene lookup returns CDR1 GTSNPN and CDR2 SVGIG (reference sequence). This CDR3 contains 13 residues. In DNA form, the CDR3 reads TGTGCCTGGAGTGTAGAGGGTGGGACAGGAGAATTCTTC. Translation gives CAWSVEGGTGEFF.

The chain employs TRBV5-1 and TRBJ2-2; 7 bases line up with TRBD1. The CDR3 loop spans 14 amino acids. V trimming: 1 base; J trimming: 6 bases; junction bases outside the gene matches: 3. Germline lookup yields CDR1 SGHRS and CDR2 YFSETQ. Here the CDR3 DNA reads TGCGCCAGCAGCTTGCCCCAGGGGGCCGGGGAGCTGTTTTTT. This codes for CASSLPQGAGELFF. Combining the CDR3 with reference TRBV5-1 and TRBJ2-2 gives the whole variable domain KAGVTQTPRYLIKTRGQQVTLSCSPISGHRSVSWYQQTPGQGLQFLFEYFSETQRNKGNFPGRFSGRQFSNSRSEMNVSTLELGDSALYLCASSLPQGAGELFFGEGSRLTVL.

This clone appeared once. V is TRBV24-1 and J is TRBJ2-2, with a tentative D call TRBD1 (6 bases). This CDR3 spans 16 amino acids. Trimming took off 5 bases at V and 1 base at J, with 13 bases between the two ends. The V gene's germline CDR1 is KGHDR and CDR2 SFDVKD. The CDR3 coding sequence is TGTGCCACCAGTGGCTCTAGGGGGAGGAACACCGGGGAGCTGTTTTTT. This gives the protein CATSGSRGRNTGELFF.

This clone was observed a handful of times. This rearrangement joins TRBV11-2 to TRBJ1-2; 8 bases align to TRBD1. In germline, CDR1 is SGHAT, CDR2 FQNNGV. V lost 3 bases to trimming and J lost 0 bases; unmatched junction nucleotides: 0. This CDR3 has 14 residues. This chain's CDR3 is CASSLDRANYGYTF. CDR3 nucleotide sequence: TGTGCCAGCAGCTTGGACAGGGCTAACTATGGCTACACCTTC.

This chain joins TRBV29-1 and TRBJ1-2; a possible D gene is TRBD1 (6 bases). V gave up 7 bases and J gave up 4 bases, with 16 bases separating them. This CDR3 comprises 13 residues. Germline V gene sequence: CDR1 SQVTM, CDR2 ANQGSEA. This chain's CDR3 is CSGGGADGYGYTF. The CDR3 nucleotides are TGCAGCGGCGGGGGGGCAGATGGCTATGGCTACACCTTC.

The genes are TRBV30 and TRBJ1-2, with D unclear. Trimming shortened V by 1 base and J by 2 bases, and 8 bases separated the two germline ends. The CDR3 runs to 13 residues. Germline values: CDR1 GTSNPN, CDR2 SVGIG (reference sequence). CDR3 in amino acids: CAWSASANYGYTF. CDR3 coding DNA: TGTGCCTGGAGTGCTTCAGCGAACTATGGCTACACCTTC.

V usage is TRBV5-4 and J usage is TRBJ1-3; D is uncertain. Germline V gene sequence: CDR1 SGHNT, CDR2 YYREEE (reference sequence). Trimming took 7 bases from V and 1 from J, leaving 9 bases between them. This CDR3 has 13 residues. Here the CDR3 reads CASQELSGNTIYF. CDR3 in DNA: TGTGCCAGCCAAGAGCTATCTGGAAACACCATATATTTT.

CDR3 in amino acids: CASSKRRQGFQPQHF. CDR3 nucleotides: TGTGCCAGCAGCAAGCGGCGACAGGGATTCCAGCCCCAGCATTTT. The rearrangement joins TRBV21-1 to TRBJ1-5; TRBD1, the table's D call, lacks a check against the DNA. TRBV21-1 is assigned pseudogene status. CDR3 length: 15 residues.

The chain joins TRBV19 to TRBJ1-2; D is perhaps TRBD1 (5 bases). V was pared by 3 bases and J by 0 bases, with 8 bases between. The CDR3 runs to 14 residues. CDR1 is LNHDA, CDR2 SQIVND, per germline (reference sequence). CDR3 protein: CASSMTGANYGYTF. The CDR3 DNA reads as TGTGCCAGTAGTATGACGGGGGCTAACTATGGCTACACCTTC.

This rearrangement joins TRBV27 to TRBJ2-3, with D maybe TRBD1 (5 bases). The CDR3 loop spans 14 amino acids. The germline V gene encodes CDR1 MNHEY and CDR2 SMNVEV (reference sequence). The V gene lost 3 bases and the J gene lost 4 bases, with 11 bases spanning the gap. CDR3 DNA sequence: TGTGCCAGCAGTTTTGGCGAACAGGCAGATACGCAGTATTTT. Encoded protein: CASSFGEQADTQYF.

The chain is built from TRBV9 and TRBJ2-7; a weak D match, TRBD1 (6 bases). The CDR3 totals 15 residues. Germline V gene sequence: CDR1 SGDLS, CDR2 YYNGEE. V lost 3 bases and J lost 3, with 16 bases in between. The CDR3: CASSAGPGGLYEQYF. The CDR3 DNA is TGTGCCAGCAGCGCTGGACCTGGGGGCCTCTACGAGCAGTACTTC.

This rearrangement joins TRBV7-9 to TRBJ2-1; 11 bases map to TRBD1. J lost 7 bases, V lost 5 bases, and 7 bases had no gene match. CDR1 is SEHNR and CDR2 is FQNEAQ in the germline V gene (reference sequence). This CDR3 is 15 amino acids long. CDR3 protein: CASSPPGQGGNEQFF. DNA for the CDR3: TGTGCCAGCAGCCCACCGGGACAGGGGGGGAATGAGCAGTTCTTC.

This clone was counted only a few times. V is TRBV7-6 and J is TRBJ2-2, with a weak D call TRBD1 (5 bases). The V gene lost 0 bases and the J gene lost 3 bases, with 8 bases spanning the gap. Looked up from germline, CDR1 is SGHVS and CDR2 is FNYEAQ. The CDR3 consists of 15 residues. DNA for the CDR3: TGTGCCAGCAGCTTAGCGGGCAGGGACACCGGGGAGCTGTTTTTT. Translating gives CASSLAGRDTGELFF. Together with reference TRBV7-6 and TRBJ2-2, the CDR3 gives the full variable domain: GAGVSQSPRYKVTKRGQDVALRCDPISGHVSLYWYRQALGQGPEFLTYFNYEAQQDKSGLPNDRFSAERPEGSISTLTIQRTEQRDSAMYRCASSLAGRDTGELFFGEGSRLTVL.

This clone turned up a few times. V is TRBV25-1 and J is TRBJ1-6, with D tentatively TRBD1 (5 bases). Germline V lookup: CDR1 MGHDK, CDR2 SYGVNS. CDR3 length: 13 amino acids. Trimming shortened V by 1 base and J by 7 bases, and 5 bases separated the two germline ends. The CDR3: CASSESGNSPLHF. The CDR3 region has the DNA TGTGCCAGCAGTGAATCAGGGAATTCACCCCTCCACTTT.